This T cell receptor beta chain was recorded in a study of Graves' ophthalmopathy and Graves' hyperthyroidism. This clonotype was counted many times. The CDR3 consists of 13 residues. The ends were cut back, 10 bases at V and 4 bases at J, with 15 bases in the middle. Germline CDR1 is KGHDR and CDR2 is SFDVKD. The TCR beta CDR3 regions underwent amplification from RNA transcripts. The authors performed first-round RT-PCR with HTBI primers and then a second-round multiplex PCR. TCRdb reanalysed the multiplex PCR reads using MiXCR and keeps one entry per CDR3 protein. Of under 800,000 distinct CDR3 sequences in the sample, approximately 21% were seen once.

This receptor was taken from a woman aged 18-30 years with stable Graves' hyperthyroidism. Some clones in this sample may be carry-over from other donors' samples. This sequence joins TRBV24-1 and TRBJ1-1; no clear D gene. Source material: peripheral blood. CDR3 region: CATTARGATEAFF. In DNA form, the CDR3 reads TGTGCCACGACGGCTCGGGGTGCCACTGAAGCTTTCTTT.